This T cell receptor beta chain stems from a study of long-term antiretroviral therapy in people with HIV. Study context: The 2015 immediate-ART recommendation was preceded by the earliest samples by about a decade. Study observations and caveats: Relative to transplant donor controls, diversity remained lower despite increasing after ART.

The CDR3 covers 16 residues. Germline V lookup: CDR1 SNHLY, CDR2 FYNNEI. The trim removed 0 bases at V and 2 bases at J, leaving 1 base unmatched. A single count supports this clone. The antigen is not known. Samples were assayed with immunoSEQ v3.0 at survey level. Profiling relied on immunoSEQ multiplex PCR, and the TCRdb table lists in-frame clones only, not all of them. There are tens of thousands of clones in the sample; around 96% occur only once, and 6.5% to 10% lies in the top ten. The source of this sequence is a man aged 25-45 years with HIV. This material consisted of unsorted PBMCs, taken roughly 6 years after starting antiretroviral therapy. The chain uses TRBV2 and TRBJ2-1, with 10 bases aligning to TRBD2. The CDR3 DNA sequence: TGTGCCAGCAGTGAAGCGGGACTAGCGACCTACAATGAGCAGTTCTTC. Its translation is CASSEAGLATYNEQFF.